Following are 22 T cell receptor beta chains from one sample sequenced in a study of human T cells and chemical hapten exposure. MiXCR, applied by TCRdb to the RACE reads, yields one record per CDR3 protein. The repertoire holds approximately 90,000 distinct CDR3 sequences, with over 9.5% as singletons. Documented time point: patch test 1, 2 weeks after DPC sensitization. The treatment here: therapeutic diphenylcyclopropenone sensitization with weekly scalp DPC. The sample here was whole blood, taken in connection with sensitization to the hapten diphenylcyclopropenone (DPC). These receptors all come from a man in his forties or fifties with alopecia areata. Some clones in this sample may be carry-over from other donors' samples.

The chain couples TRBV12-3 or TRBV12-4 to TRBJ2-3, with unresolved D. This CDR3 spans 15 amino acids. Trimming cost V 5 bases and J 3 bases, with 15 bases left between them. The chain's CDR3 is CASSAARISTDTQYF. The CDR3 DNA reads TGTGCCAGCAGTGCGGCCCGTATCTCAACAGATACGCAGTATTTT.

This clonotype has a handful of counts. The V and J genes are TRBV7-8 and TRBJ2-5; D is undetermined. This CDR3 has 14 amino acids. V was cut by 1 base and J by 4 bases, with 10 bases left in between. Germline CDR1 and CDR2: SGHVS and FQNEAQ. DNA for the CDR3: TGTGCCAGCAGCTTAGGAAGGATAGGAGAGACCCAGTACTTC. Translated, it gives CASSLGRIGETQYF.

There are a few counts of this clonotype. Here the CDR3 DNA reads TGCAGTGCTTACCACGGCGATACGCAGTATTTT. Protein sequence: CSAYHGDTQYF. The rearrangement links TRBV20-1 to TRBJ2-3, with D hard to call. Trimming shortened V by 5 bases and J by 6 bases, and 9 bases separated the two germline ends. The CDR3 length is 11 residues. Germline V gene lookup returns CDR1 DFQATT and CDR2 SNEGSKA (reference sequence).

V is TRBV3-1 and J is TRBJ2-1; D uncertain. The ends were cut back, 3 bases at V and 3 bases at J, with 3 bases in the middle. Germline V gene sequence: CDR1 LGHDT, CDR2 YNNKEL (reference sequence). The CDR3 length is 12 residues. The CDR3 loop reads CASSHLYNEQFF. CDR3 DNA sequence: TGTGCCAGCAGCCACCTCTACAATGAGCAGTTCTTC.

Worth noting for this clonotype: A read error is possible here, since a much larger clone lies one base away. The V and J genes are TRBV20-1 and TRBJ2-3; 12 nucleotides line up with TRBD2. Germline loops: CDR1 DFQATT, CDR2 SNEGSKA (reference sequence). The CDR3 has 15 residues. The CDR3, as DNA: TGCAGAGCTTACGGACTAGCGGGAACCACAGATACGCAGTATTTT. Translating gives CRAYGLAGTTDTQYF.

This clonotype was seen ten or more times. V usage is TRBV5-1 and J usage is TRBJ1-2, with D maybe TRBD1 (6 bases). The V end was cut by 6 bases, the J end by 7 bases, with 19 bases between. CDR1 and CDR2 from the germline V gene are SGHRS and YFSETQ. There are 14 residues in the CDR3. The CDR3 protein is CASNPGAGESGYTF. In DNA form, the CDR3 reads TGCGCCAGCAACCCGGGGGCAGGGGAAAGTGGCTACACCTTC.

Many counts were recorded for this clonotype. The chain is built from TRBV24-1 and TRBJ1-4; no definite D call. V was cut by 4 bases and J by 4 bases, with 6 bases left in between. The germline CDR1 and CDR2 sequences are KGHDR and SFDVKD. The CDR3 runs to 13 residues. The CDR3 DNA reads TGTGCCACCAGTGACTCGCTTAATGAAAAACTGTTTTTT. Translation gives CATSDSLNEKLFF.

This clonotype has just a few counts. This may be a read error, as it is one base from a much larger clone. V and J are TRBV27 and TRBJ2-1; no firm D call. CDR3 length: 11 residues. Germline values: CDR1 MNHEY, CDR2 SMNVEV (reference sequence). The V end lost 3 bases, the J end lost 7 bases, and 4 bases lay between the germline ends. The DNA for the CDR3 is TGTGCCAGCAGTTTCGGAAATGAGCAGTTCTTC. It encodes CASSFGNEQFF.

V gene TRBV5-6 combines with J gene TRBJ1-2, with unresolved D. This CDR3 has 15 residues. V was pared by 7 bases and J by 3 bases, with 19 bases between. Germline V gives CDR1 SGHDT, CDR2 YYEEEE. The CDR3 DNA follows: TGTGCCAGCCGCCCCCGAATCGGACGTGACTATGGCTACACCTTC. It codes for CASRPRIGRDYGYTF. Full variable domain (outside the CDR3, taken from reference TRBV5-6 and TRBJ1-2): DAGVTQSPTHLIKTRGQQVTLRCSPKSGHDTVSWYQQALGQGPQFIFQYYEEEERQRGNFPDRFSGHQFPNYSSELNVNALLLGDSALYLCASRPRIGRDYGYTFGSGTRLTVV.

This clonotype has only a few counts. The V and J genes are TRBV6-6 and TRBJ2-2, with D possibly matching TRBD2 (6 bases). The CDR3 has 15 amino acids. V was clipped by 5 bases and J by 4 bases, with 14 bases between them. Germline assignment: CDR1 MNHNY and CDR2 SVGAGI (reference sequence). Here the CDR3 DNA reads TGTGCCAGCAGTGTGACTAGTGGGGCCACCGGGGAGCTGTTTTTT. It codes for CASSVTSGATGELFF.

The V gene is TRBV19, the J gene TRBJ2-1, with 10 bases matching TRBD2. CDR3 size: 15 residues. CDR1 is LNHDA, CDR2 SQIVND, per germline (reference sequence). Losses at the gene ends were 7 bases for V and 4 bases for J; bases not matched to a gene: 7. Written as DNA, the CDR3 is TGTGCCAGTACCCCACTAGCGGGGCAATACAATGAGCAGTTCTTC. It codes for CASTPLAGQYNEQFF.

This clonotype appeared many times. V and J are TRBV7-2 and TRBJ1-4; 7 positions match TRBD1. The germline gives CDR1 SGHTA, CDR2 FQGNSA. CDR3 length equals 16 residues. V dropped 0 bases and J dropped 4; count of bases not matched to a gene: 5. CDR3 region: CASSLAVQGGNEKLFF. The CDR3 coding sequence is TGTGCCAGCAGCTTAGCAGTCCAGGGGGGTAATGAAAAACTGTTTTTT.

This clonotype appeared a few times. V and J are TRBV6-6 and TRBJ1-5; D remains ambiguous. The germline V gene encodes CDR1 MNHNY and CDR2 SVGAGI (reference sequence). Trimming pared 5 bases from V and 1 base from J, leaving 9 bases between. The CDR3 loop spans 14 amino acids. CDR3 protein: CASSPAQSNQPQHF. In DNA form, the CDR3 reads TGTGCCAGCAGTCCAGCCCAGAGCAATCAGCCCCAGCATTTT.

This chain joins TRBV12-3 or TRBV12-4 and TRBJ2-1, with D tentatively TRBD2 (6 bases). Trimming left V 3 bases short and J 10 bases short, with 7 bases between. CDR3 size: 11 residues. CDR3 sequence (DNA): TGTGCCAGCAGTTTTGGGGGGGAGCAGTTCTTC. Translated: CASSFGGEQFF.

The rearrangement uses TRBV7-3 and TRBJ2-3; TRBD2 aligns across 8 bases. The CDR3 spans 17 residues. Germline CDR1 is SGHTA and CDR2 is FQGTGA. Trimming took 2 bases from V and 0 from J; bases not matched to a gene: 7. For the CDR3, the DNA is TGTGCCAGCAGCTTACGGCGGGGGGCGTATAGCACAGATACGCAGTATTTT. It specifies CASSLRRGAYSTDTQYF.

This clonotype was counted at least ten times. This sequence joins TRBV27 and TRBJ1-3; D unresolved. This CDR3 has 14 amino acids. V lost 3 bases to trimming and J lost 4 bases, with 10 bases between them. Germline CDR1 reads MNHEY; CDR2 reads SMNVEV (reference sequence). The CDR3 protein is CASSFTARGNTIYF. CDR3 bases: TGTGCCAGCAGTTTCACTGCTCGAGGAAACACCATATATTTT.

The genes are TRBV6-2 or TRBV6-3 and TRBJ2-7; D tentatively reads TRBD1 or TRBD2 (5 bases each). Germline V gene lookup returns CDR1 MNHEY and CDR2 SVGEGT. V lost 0 bases and J 4 bases, leaving 10 bases between the germline ends. The CDR3 extends over 14 amino acids. The CDR3 region is CASSYSVGVYEQYV. In nucleotides, the CDR3 is TGTGCCAGCAGTTACTCTGTGGGGGTTTACGAGCAGTACGTC.

This chain links TRBV7-8 with TRBJ2-1, with 13 bases identical to TRBD2. V shed 0 bases and J 10 bases; nucleotides not matched to a gene: 0. This CDR3 has 14 amino acids. Germline assignment: CDR1 SGHVS and CDR2 FQNEAQ. CDR3 coding DNA: TGTGCCAGCAGCTTAGCGGGACTAGCGGGAGAGCAGTTCTTC. It is translated as CASSLAGLAGEQFF.

The chain has TRBV14 and TRBJ1-1; perhaps TRBD1 as D (5 bases). V shed 5 bases and J shed 0 bases, with 13 bases lying between them. The length of the CDR3 is 15 residues. The germline gives CDR1 SGHDN, CDR2 FVKESK. CDR3 coding DNA: TGTGCCAGCAGCTACGTGAGGGGCCTGAACACTGAAGCTTTCTTT. It specifies CASSYVRGLNTEAFF.

This clonotype was observed many times. The genes are TRBV29-1 and TRBJ1-3, with D uncertain. The CDR3 has 11 residues. Germline V gives CDR1 SQVTM, CDR2 ANQGSEA. V lost 7 bases and J 2 bases, leaving 6 bases between the germline ends. The CDR3 DNA sequence: TGCAGCGGGCTTACTGGAAACACCATATATTTT. It encodes CSGLTGNTIYF.

This clonotype was recorded a few times. The rearrangement links TRBV11-2 to TRBJ2-6; D is perhaps TRBD1 or TRBD2 (5 bases each). The CDR3 is 17 residues long. The germline CDR1 and CDR2 sequences are SGHAT and FQNNGV. The V and J ends lost 7 bases and 2 bases respectively, with 18 bases between them. CDR3 nucleotides: TGTGCCAGCAAGTTAGGGACGTACGATCCTGGGGCCAACGTCCTGACTTTC. Its translation: CASKLGTYDPGANVLTF.

This chain links TRBV12-3 or TRBV12-4 with TRBJ1-2; D possibly corresponds to TRBD1 (6 bases). V was cut by 5 bases and J by 8 bases, with 21 bases left in between. This CDR3 region has 15 residues. CDR3 loop: CASSPEGGGWGGYTF. Written as DNA, the CDR3 is TGTGCCAGCAGTCCGGAGGGGGGGGGATGGGGAGGCTACACCTTC.